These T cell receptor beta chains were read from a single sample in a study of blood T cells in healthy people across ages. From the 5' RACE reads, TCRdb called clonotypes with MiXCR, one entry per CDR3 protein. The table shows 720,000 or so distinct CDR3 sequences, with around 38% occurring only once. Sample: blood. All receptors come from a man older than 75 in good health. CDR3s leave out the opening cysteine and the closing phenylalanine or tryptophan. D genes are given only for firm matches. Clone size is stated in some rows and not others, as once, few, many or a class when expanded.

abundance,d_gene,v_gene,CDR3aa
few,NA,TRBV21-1,ASRAPGVPDNEQF
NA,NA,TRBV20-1,SAFKRVLGDEQF
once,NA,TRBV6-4,ASRAGTTDEKLF
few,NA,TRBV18,ASSPRQVTNYGYT
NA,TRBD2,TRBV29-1,SVEGGERGGDEQF
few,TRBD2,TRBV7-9,ASSQRLAGVKADTQY
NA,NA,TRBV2,ASIRTRSTDTQY
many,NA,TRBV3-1,ASSQSRSETETQY
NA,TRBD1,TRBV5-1,ANRGQGYEQY
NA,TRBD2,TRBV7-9,ASIMGGGTDTQY
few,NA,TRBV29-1,SVESGPTDTQY